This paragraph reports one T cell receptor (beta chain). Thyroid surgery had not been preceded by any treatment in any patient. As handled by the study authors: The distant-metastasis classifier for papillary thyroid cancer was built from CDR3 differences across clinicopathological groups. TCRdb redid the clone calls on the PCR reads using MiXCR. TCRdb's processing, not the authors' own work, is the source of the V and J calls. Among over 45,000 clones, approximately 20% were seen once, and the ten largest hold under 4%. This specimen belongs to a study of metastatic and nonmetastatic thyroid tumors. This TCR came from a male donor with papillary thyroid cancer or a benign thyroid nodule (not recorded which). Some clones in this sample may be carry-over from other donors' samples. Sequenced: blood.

The CDR3 DNA follows: TGCAGTGCTAGAGTAGGGGGAGCTAATGAAAAACTGTTTTTT. Translation gives CSARVGGANEKLFF. The rearrangement links TRBV20-1 to TRBJ1-4; tentatively, D is TRBD1 (6 bases). Looked up from germline, CDR1 is DFQATT and CDR2 is SNEGSKA (reference sequence). V shed 1 base and J shed 3 bases, with 9 bases lying between them. The CDR3 spans 14 residues.